This TCR beta chain came from a study of T cell responses to AZD1222 COVID-19 vaccine. Study-level information: Doses given second, at about 4 or about 12 weeks, were pooled.

Worth noting for this clone: The target antigen is unknown.

General study results and limits: Elevations in Spike-specific TCR breadth and depth followed administration of two AZD1222 doses. Vaccine-associated CD4 TCRs spanned spike, dominant at 160-218 and 743-854. Just a handful of AZD1222 recipients were seropositive at baseline.

Profiled with immunoSEQ multiplex PCR; TCRdb holds only in-frame clones, not every one. The sample contains under 150,000 clones, 91% of which appear only once. The CDR3 sequence is 15 residues long. CDR1 is SGHNT and CDR2 is YENEEA in the germline V gene. Trimming removed 5 bases at V and 4 bases at J, with 17 bases between. The sequence derives from an adult in good health. J is TRBJ2-5 and V is TRBV11-3, with a tentative D call TRBD1 (5 bases). The sequencing here drew on peripheral blood, taken on day 0 of AZD1222 vaccination. CDR3 residues: CASSPTVGRRETQYF. Written as DNA, the CDR3 is TGTGCCAGCAGCCCAACGGTGGGGCGGAGAGAGACCCAGTACTTC. Looking up the rest from reference TRBV11-3 and TRBJ2-5 gives the full variable domain: EAGVVQSPRYKIIEKKQPVAFWCNPISGHNTLYWYLQNLGQGPELLIRYENEEAVDDSQLPKDRFSAERLKGVDSTLKIQPAELGDSAVYLCASSPTVGRRETQYFGPGTRLLVL.